This is a list of T cell receptor beta chains from one sample in a study of blood T cell repertoires in COVID-19. TCRdb's copy holds only in-frame clones and misses some; the assay was immunoSEQ multiplex PCR. The repertoire holds fewer than 45,000 clones, with approximately 85% as singletons. Sequenced sample: peripheral blood. The receptors shown here come from a human donor in a cohort sampled during active COVID-19. CDR3s include the opening cysteine and the closing phenylalanine or tryptophan. D genes are given only for firm matches. A row's size may be missing; if present it is once, few, many or a size class.

CASSNPGQGANEQFF,TGTGCCAGCAGCAATCCGGGACAGGGGGCCAATGAGCAGTTCTTC,TRBV7-3,TRBD1,15,.,TRBJ2-1
CASSLLAGGPETQYF,TGTGCCAGCAGCTTACTAGCGGGGGGGCCAGAGACCCAGTACTTC,TRBV5-6,TRBD2,15,.,TRBJ2-5
CASSPRQPNTGELFF,TGTGCCAGCTCACCAAGACAACCAAACACCGGGGAGCTGTTTTTT,TRBV18,.,15,once,TRBJ2-2
CASSPSGAGLQETQYF,TGCGCCAGCAGCCCATCGGGAGCGGGCCTCCAAGAGACCCAGTACTTC,TRBV4-1,.,16,.,TRBJ2-5
CASSENPGTSYEQYF,TGCGCCAGCAGTGAGAACCCCGGGACTTCCTACGAGCAGTACTTC,TRBV10-1,.,15,.,TRBJ2-7
CASSGGQFNTEAFF,TGTGCCAGTAGTGGTGGACAGTTCAACACTGAAGCTTTCTTT,TRBV19,.,14,once,TRBJ1-1
CASSLRYETQYF,TGCGCCAGCAGCTTGCGGTACGAGACCCAGTACTTC,TRBV5-1,.,12,.,TRBJ2-5
CASSPWTGGQETQYF,TGTGCCAGTAGTCCCTGGACAGGGGGCCAAGAGACCCAGTACTTC,TRBV19,TRBD1,15,.,TRBJ2-5
CASSSAGQETNEKLFF,TGTGCCAGCAGTTCTGCTGGACAGGAGACTAATGAAAAACTGTTTTTT,TRBV6-5,TRBD1,16,.,TRBJ1-4
CASSIGDTDVYGYTF,TGTGCCAGTAGTATAGGGGACACTGATGTCTATGGCTACACCTTC,TRBV19,.,15,.,TRBJ1-2
CASSSGTSAQETQYF,TGTGCCAGCAGCTCCGGGACTAGCGCACAAGAGACCCAGTACTTC,TRBV11-1,TRBD2,15,.,TRBJ2-5
CASSHLAGPNTGELFF,TGTGCCAGCAGCCATTTAGCGGGGCCGAACACCGGGGAGCTGTTTTTT,TRBV6-6,TRBD2,16,.,TRBJ2-2
CASSIGGDTGELFF,TGTGCCAGTAGTATAGGCGGAGACACCGGGGAGCTGTTTTTT,TRBV19,.,14,.,TRBJ2-2
CASSPTAQETQYF,TGTGCCAGCTCACCGACAGCCCAAGAGACCCAGTACTTC,TRBV18,.,13,.,TRBJ2-5
CASSTTGGGNTEAFF,TGTGCCAGCTCAACGACAGGGGGCGGGAACACTGAAGCTTTCTTT,TRBV18,TRBD1,15,.,TRBJ1-1
CASSPGGANTGELFF,TGTGCCAGCAGCCCCGGGGGGGCTAACACCGGGGAGCTGTTTTTT,TRBV7-2,TRBD2,15,.,TRBJ2-2
CASSLATGGSYEQYF,TGTGCCAGCAGCCTTGCGACAGGGGGATCCTACGAGCAGTACTTC,TRBV3-1/TRBV3-2,TRBD1,15,.,TRBJ2-7
CASSPGGGRNEQFF,TGTGCCAGCAGTCCCGGGGGGGGCAGGAATGAGCAGTTCTTC,TRBV28,TRBD2,14,.,TRBJ2-1
CASSLYERDTQYF,TGTGCCAGCAGCTTGTATGAGAGGGATACGCAGTATTTT,TRBV5-4,.,13,.,TRBJ2-3
CASSLGAAGAETQYF,TGTGCCAGCAGCTTAGGGGCAGCGGGGGCCGAGACCCAGTACTTC,TRBV7-9,TRBD2,15,.,TRBJ2-5
CASNKRAGSQPQHF,TGTGCCAGCAACAAGCGGGCAGGGAGTCAGCCCCAGCATTTT,TRBV2,.,14,.,TRBJ1-5
CASSPGRLEAFF,TGTGCCAGCTCACCGGGCAGGCTCGAAGCTTTCTTT,TRBV18,.,12,.,TRBJ1-1
CASSLGDSSYNEQFF,TGTGCCAGCAGCTTAGGGGACTCCTCCTACAATGAGCAGTTCTTC,TRBV7-6,.,15,.,TRBJ2-1
CASSGGTETQYF,TGTGCCAGCAGCGGGGGGACAGAGACCCAGTACTTC,TRBV2,TRBD2,12,.,TRBJ2-5
CASSSGSSYNSPLHF,TGTGCCAGCAGTTCAGGAAGCTCCTATAATTCACCCCTCCACTTT,TRBV2,.,15,.,TRBJ1-6
CASSSLTGDQPQHF,TGTGCCAGCAGTTCACTTACAGGGGATCAGCCCCAGCATTTT,TRBV27,TRBD1,14,.,TRBJ1-5
CASSEQGTKNIQYF,TGTGCCAGCAGTGAACAGGGGACCAAAAACATTCAGTACTTC,TRBV6-1,.,14,.,TRBJ2-4
CASSRGVETYQETQYF,TGCGCCAGCAGCCGGGGAGTGGAGACGTACCAAGAGACCCAGTACTTC,TRBV4-1,.,16,.,TRBJ2-5